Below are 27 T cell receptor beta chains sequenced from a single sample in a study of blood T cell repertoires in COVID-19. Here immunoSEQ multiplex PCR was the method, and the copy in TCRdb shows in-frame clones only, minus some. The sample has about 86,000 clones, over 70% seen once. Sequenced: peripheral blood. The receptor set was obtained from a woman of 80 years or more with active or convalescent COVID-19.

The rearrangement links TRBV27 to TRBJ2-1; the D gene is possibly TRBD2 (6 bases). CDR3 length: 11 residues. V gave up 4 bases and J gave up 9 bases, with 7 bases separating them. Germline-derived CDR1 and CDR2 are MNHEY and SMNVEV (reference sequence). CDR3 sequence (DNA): TGTGCCAGCAGTTCGGGACTTGAGCAGTTCTTC. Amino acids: CASSSGLEQFF.

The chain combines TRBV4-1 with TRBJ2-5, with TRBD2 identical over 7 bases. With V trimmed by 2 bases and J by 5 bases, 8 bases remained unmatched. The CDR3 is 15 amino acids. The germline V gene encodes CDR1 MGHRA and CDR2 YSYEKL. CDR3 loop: CASSQRRGSRETQYF. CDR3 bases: TGCGCCAGCAGCCAACGGCGGGGGTCACGGGAGACCCAGTACTTC.

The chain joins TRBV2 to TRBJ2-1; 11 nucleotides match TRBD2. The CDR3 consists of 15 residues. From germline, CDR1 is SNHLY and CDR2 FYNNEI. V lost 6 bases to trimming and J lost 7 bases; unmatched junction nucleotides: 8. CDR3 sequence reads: CASSPLAGVGNEQFF. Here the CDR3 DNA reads TGTGCCAGCAGCCCACTAGCGGGAGTTGGTAATGAGCAGTTCTTC. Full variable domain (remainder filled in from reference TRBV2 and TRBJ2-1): EPEVTQTPSHQVTQMGQEVILRCVPISNHLYFYWYRQILGQKVEFLVSFYNNEISEKSEIFDDQFSVERPDGSNFTLKIRSTKLEDSAMYFCASSPLAGVGNEQFFGPGTRLTVL.

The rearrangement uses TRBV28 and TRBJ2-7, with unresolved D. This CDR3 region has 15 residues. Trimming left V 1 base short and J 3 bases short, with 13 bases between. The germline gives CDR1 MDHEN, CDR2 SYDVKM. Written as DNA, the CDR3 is TGTGCCAGCAGTTTATCAGGCCTATCTCACTACGAGCAGTACTTC. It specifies CASSLSGLSHYEQYF.

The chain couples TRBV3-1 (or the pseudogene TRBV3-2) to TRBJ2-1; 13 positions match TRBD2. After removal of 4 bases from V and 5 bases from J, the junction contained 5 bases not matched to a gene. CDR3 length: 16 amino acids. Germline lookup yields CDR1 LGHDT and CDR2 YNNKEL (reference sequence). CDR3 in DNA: TGTGCCAGCAGCCCGCGGACTAGCGGGGGTCACAATGAGCAGTTCTTC. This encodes CASSPRTSGGHNEQFF.

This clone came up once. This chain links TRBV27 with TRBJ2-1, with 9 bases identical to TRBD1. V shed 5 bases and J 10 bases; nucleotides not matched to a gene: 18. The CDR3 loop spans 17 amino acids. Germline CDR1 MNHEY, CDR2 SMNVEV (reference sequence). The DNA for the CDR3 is TGTGCCAGCAGTCCTATACCGGTGGGGACAGGGCTTTCGGAGCAGTTCTTC. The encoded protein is CASSPIPVGTGLSEQFF.

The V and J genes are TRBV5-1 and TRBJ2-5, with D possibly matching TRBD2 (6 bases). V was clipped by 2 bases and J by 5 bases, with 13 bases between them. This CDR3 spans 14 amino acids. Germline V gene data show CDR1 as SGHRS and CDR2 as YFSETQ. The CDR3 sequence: CASSLIGGMETQYF. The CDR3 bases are TGCGCCAGCAGCTTAATTGGAGGGATGGAGACCCAGTACTTC.

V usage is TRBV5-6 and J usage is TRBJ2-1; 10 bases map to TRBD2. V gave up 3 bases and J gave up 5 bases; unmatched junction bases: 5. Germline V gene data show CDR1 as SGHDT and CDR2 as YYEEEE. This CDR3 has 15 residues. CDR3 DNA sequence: TGTGCCAGCAGCTCTCGACTAGCGGGTGACAATGAGCAGTTCTTC. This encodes CASSSRLAGDNEQFF.

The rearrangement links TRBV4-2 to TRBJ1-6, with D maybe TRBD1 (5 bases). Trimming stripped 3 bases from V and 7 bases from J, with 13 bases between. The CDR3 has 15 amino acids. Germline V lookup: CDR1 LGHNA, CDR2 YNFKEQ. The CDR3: CASSHGLGQNSPLHF. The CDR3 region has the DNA TGTGCCAGCAGCCATGGATTGGGGCAGAATTCACCCCTCCACTTT.

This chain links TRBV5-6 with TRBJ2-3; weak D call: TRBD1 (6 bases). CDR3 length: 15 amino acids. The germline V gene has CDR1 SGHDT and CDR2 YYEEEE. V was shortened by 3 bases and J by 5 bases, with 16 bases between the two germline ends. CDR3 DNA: TGTGCCAGCAGCTCCCTGCCGGGACACGAAGATACGCAGTATTTT. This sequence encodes CASSSLPGHEDTQYF.

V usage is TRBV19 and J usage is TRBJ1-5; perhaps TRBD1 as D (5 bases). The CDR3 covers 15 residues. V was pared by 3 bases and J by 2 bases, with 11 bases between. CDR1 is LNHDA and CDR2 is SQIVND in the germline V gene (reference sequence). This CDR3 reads CASSMDMAGNQPQHF. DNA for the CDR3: TGTGCCAGTAGTATGGACATGGCTGGCAATCAGCCCCAGCATTTT.

The CDR3 is CASSLEAGGVSYNEQFF. The CDR3 nucleotides are TGCGCCAGCAGCTTGGAAGCGGGAGGGGTCTCCTACAATGAGCAGTTCTTC. The chain couples TRBV5-1 to TRBJ2-1; 10 bases match TRBD2. With 0 bases clipped from V and 0 bases from J, the junction kept 3 bases outside the gene matches. The CDR3 runs 17 residues. Germline lookup yields CDR1 SGHRS and CDR2 YFSETQ.

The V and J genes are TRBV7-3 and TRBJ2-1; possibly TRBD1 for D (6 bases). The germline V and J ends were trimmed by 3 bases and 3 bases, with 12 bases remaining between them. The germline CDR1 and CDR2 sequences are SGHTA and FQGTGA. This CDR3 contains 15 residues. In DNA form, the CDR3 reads TGTGCCAGCAGCTTGGCTGCGACAGGCTACAATGAGCAGTTCTTC. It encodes CASSLAATGYNEQFF.

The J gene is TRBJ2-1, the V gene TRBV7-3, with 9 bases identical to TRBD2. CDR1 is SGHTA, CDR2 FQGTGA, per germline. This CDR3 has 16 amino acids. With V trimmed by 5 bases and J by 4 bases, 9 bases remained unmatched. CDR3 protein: CASSPRAGGGYNEQFF. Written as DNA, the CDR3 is TGTGCCAGCAGCCCAAGAGCGGGAGGAGGGTACAATGAGCAGTTCTTC.

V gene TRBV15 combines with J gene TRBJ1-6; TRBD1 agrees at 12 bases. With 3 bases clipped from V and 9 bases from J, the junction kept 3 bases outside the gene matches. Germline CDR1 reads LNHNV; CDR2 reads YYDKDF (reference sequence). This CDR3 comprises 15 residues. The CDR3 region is CATSRGQGAGSPLHF. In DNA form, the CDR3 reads TGTGCCACCAGCAGGGGACAGGGGGCGGGTTCACCCCTCCACTTT.

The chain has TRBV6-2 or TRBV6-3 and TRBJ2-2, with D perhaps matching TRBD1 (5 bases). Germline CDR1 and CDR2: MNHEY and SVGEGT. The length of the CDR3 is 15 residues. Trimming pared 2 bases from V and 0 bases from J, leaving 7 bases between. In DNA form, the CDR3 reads TGTGCCAGCAGTTACACAGGACCGAACACCGGGGAGCTGTTTTTT. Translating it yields CASSYTGPNTGELFF.

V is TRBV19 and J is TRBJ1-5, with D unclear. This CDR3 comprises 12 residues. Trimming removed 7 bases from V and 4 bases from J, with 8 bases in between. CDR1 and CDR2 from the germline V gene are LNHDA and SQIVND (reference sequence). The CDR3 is CASKDGNQPQHF. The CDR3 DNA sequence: TGTGCCAGTAAAGACGGGAATCAGCCCCAGCATTTT.

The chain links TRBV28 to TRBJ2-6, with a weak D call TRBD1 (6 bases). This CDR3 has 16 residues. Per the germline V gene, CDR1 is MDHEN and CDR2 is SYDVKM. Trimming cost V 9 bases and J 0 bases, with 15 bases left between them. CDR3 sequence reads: CASRTVYNSGANVLTF. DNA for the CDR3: TGTGCCAGTAGGACAGTATACAACTCTGGGGCCAACGTCCTGACTTTC.

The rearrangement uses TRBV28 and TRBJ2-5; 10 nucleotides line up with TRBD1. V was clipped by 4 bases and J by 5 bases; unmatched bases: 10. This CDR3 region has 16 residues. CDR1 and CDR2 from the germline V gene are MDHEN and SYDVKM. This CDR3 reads CASSSPGTGDRETQYF. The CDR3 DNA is TGTGCCAGCAGTTCACCCGGGACAGGGGATAGGGAGACCCAGTACTTC.

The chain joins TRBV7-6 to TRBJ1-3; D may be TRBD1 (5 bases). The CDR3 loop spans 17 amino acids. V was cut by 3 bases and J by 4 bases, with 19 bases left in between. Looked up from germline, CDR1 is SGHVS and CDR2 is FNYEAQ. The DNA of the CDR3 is TGTGCCAGCAGCTTGCATTTACAGGCCGGACGGGGAAACACCATATATTTT. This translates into CASSLHLQAGRGNTIYF.

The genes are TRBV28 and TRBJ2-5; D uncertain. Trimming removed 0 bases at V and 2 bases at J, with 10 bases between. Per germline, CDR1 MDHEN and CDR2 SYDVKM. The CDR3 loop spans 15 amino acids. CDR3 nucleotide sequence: TGTGCCAGCAGTTTATGGGGCACAGAACAAGAGACCCAGTACTTC. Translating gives CASSLWGTEQETQYF.

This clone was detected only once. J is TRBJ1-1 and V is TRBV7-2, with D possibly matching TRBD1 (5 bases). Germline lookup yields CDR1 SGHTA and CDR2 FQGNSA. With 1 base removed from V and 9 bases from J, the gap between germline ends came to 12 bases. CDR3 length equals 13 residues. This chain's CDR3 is CASSLVGDSQAFF. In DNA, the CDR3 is TGTGCCAGCAGCTTAGTCGGTGACAGCCAAGCTTTCTTT.

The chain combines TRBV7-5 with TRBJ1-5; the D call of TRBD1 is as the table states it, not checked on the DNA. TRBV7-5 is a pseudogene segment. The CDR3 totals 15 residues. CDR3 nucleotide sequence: TGTGCCAGAAGCCATAGACAGGGTTGCAATCAGCCCCAGCATTTT. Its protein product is CARSHRQGCNQPQHF.

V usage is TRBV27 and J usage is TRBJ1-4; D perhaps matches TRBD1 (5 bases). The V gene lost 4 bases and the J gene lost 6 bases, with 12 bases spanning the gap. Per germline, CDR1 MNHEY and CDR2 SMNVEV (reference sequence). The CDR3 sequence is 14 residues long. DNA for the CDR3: TGTGCCAGCAGTTGGACATCCCCTTATGAAAAACTGTTTTTT. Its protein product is CASSWTSPYEKLFF.

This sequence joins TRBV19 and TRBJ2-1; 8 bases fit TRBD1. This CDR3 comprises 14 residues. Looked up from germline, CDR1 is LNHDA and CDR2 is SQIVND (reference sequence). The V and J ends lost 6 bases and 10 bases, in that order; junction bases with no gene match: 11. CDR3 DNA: TGTGCCAGTAGCGACCCGGGACAGGTTTACGAGCAGTTCTTC. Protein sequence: CASSDPGQVYEQFF.

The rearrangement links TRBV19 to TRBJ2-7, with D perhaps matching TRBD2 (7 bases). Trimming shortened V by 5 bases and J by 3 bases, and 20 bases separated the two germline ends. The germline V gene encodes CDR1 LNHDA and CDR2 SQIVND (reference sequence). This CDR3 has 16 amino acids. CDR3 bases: TGTGCCAGTAGTCCCCGGGGGGACACCTGGCGCTACGAGCAGTACTTC. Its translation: CASSPRGDTWRYEQYF. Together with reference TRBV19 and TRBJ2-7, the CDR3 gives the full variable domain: DGGITQSPKYLFRKEGQNVTLSCEQNLNHDAMYWYRQDPGQGLRLIYYSQIVNDFQKGDIAEGYSVSREKKESFPLTVTSAQKNPTAFYLCASSPRGDTWRYEQYFGPGTRLTVT.

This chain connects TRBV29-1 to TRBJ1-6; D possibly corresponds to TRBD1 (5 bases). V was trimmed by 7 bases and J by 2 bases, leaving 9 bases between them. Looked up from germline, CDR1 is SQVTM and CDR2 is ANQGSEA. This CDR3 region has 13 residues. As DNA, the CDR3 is TGCAGCGCCCGGACAACCTATAATTCACCCCTCCACTTT. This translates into CSARTTYNSPLHF.